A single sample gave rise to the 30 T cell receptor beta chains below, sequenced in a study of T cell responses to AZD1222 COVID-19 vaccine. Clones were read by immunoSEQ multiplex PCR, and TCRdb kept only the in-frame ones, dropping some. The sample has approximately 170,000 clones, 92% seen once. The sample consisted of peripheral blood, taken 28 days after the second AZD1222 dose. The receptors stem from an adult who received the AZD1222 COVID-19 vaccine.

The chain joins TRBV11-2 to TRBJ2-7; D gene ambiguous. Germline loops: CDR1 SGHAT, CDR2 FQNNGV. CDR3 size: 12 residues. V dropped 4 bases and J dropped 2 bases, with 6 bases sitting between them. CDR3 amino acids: CASSSRTYEQYF. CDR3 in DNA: TGTGCCAGCAGCTCCCGGACCTACGAGCAGTACTTC.

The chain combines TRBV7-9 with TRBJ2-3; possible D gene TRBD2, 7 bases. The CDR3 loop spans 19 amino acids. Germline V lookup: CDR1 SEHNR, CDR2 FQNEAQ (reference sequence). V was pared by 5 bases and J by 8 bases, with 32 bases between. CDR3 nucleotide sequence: TGTGCCAGCAGCGGGGGGGGCTCCGACATATCCCCGCATAGCGGTACGCAGTATTTT. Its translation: CASSGGGSDISPHSGTQYF.

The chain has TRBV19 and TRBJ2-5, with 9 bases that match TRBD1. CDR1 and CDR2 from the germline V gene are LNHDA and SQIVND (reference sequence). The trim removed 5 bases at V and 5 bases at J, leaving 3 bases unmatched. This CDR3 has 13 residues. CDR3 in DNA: TGTGCCAGTAGTCTACAGGGGGCTGAGACCCAGTACTTC. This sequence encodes CASSLQGAETQYF.

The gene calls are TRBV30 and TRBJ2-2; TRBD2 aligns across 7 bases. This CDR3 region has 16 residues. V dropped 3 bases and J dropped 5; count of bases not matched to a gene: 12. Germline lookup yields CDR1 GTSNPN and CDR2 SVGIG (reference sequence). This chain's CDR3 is CAWSPGRVAGTGELFF. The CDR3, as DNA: TGTGCCTGGAGCCCTGGGAGGGTTGCCGGTACCGGGGAGCTGTTTTTT.

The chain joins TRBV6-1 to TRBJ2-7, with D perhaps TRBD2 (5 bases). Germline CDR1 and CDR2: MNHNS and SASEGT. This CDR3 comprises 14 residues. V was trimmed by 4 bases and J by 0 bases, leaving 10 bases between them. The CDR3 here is CASSVAGNSYEQYF. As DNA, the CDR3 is TGTGCCAGCAGTGTAGCCGGGAACTCCTACGAGCAGTACTTC.

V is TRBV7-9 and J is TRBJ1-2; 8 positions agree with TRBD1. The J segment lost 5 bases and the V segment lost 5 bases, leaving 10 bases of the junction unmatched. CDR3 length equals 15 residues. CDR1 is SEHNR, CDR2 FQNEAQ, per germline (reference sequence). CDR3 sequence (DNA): TGTGCCAGCAGCAACGCCAGGACAGGGCATTATGGCTACACCTTC. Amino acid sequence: CASSNARTGHYGYTF.

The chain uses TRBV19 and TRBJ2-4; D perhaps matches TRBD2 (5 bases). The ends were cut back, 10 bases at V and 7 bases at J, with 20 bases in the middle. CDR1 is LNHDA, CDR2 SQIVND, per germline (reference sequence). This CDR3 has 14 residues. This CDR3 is CATRGRRTDNIQYF. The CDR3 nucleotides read TGTGCCACCAGAGGCCGGAGGACCGACAACATTCAGTACTTC.

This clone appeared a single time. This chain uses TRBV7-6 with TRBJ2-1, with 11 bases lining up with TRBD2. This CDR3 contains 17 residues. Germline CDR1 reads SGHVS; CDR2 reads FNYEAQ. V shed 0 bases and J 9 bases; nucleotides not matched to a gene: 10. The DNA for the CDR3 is TGTGCCAGCAGCTTAGCTAGCGGGGGGGGAAGATTGGGTGAGCAGTTCTTC. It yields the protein CASSLASGGGRLGEQFF.

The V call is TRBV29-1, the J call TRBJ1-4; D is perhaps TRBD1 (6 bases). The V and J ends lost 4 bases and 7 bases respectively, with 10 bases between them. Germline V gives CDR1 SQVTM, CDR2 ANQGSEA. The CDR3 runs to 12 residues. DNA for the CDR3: TGCAGCGTTGGGGGGCTCGGTGAAAAACTGTTTTTT. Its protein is CSVGGLGEKLFF.

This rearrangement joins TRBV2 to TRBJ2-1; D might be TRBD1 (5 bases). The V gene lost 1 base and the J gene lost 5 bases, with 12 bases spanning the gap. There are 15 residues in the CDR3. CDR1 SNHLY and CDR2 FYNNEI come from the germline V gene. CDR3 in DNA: TGTGCCAGCAGTGAAGGGGGCCGGACAAACAATGAGCAGTTCTTC. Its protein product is CASSEGGRTNNEQFF.

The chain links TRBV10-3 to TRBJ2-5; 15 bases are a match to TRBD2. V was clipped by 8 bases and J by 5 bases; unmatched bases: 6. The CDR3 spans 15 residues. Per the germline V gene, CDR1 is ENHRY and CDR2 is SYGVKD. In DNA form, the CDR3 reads TGTGCCATCGGGACTAGCGGGGGGAATGTTGAGACCCAGTACTTC. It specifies CAIGTSGGNVETQYF.

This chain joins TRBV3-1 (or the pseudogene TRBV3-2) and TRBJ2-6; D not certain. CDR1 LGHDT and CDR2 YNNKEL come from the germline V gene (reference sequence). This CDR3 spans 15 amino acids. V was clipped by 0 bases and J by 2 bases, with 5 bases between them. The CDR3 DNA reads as TGTGCCAGCAGCCAAGATTGGGCTGGGGCCAACGTCCTGACTTTC. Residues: CASSQDWAGANVLTF.

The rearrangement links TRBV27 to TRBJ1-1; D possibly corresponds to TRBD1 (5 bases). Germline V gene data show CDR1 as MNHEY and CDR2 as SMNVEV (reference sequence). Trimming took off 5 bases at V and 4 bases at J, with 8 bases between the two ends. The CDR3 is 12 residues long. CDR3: CASSPQGTEAFF. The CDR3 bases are TGTGCCAGCAGTCCCCAGGGCACTGAAGCTTTCTTT.

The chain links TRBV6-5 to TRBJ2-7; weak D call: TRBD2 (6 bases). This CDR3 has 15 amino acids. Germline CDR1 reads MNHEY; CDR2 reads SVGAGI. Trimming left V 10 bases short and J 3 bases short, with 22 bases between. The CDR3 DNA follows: TGTGCCACGCGGGGATATCAAAGGAGAGGCTACGAGCAGTACTTC. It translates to CATRGYQRRGYEQYF.

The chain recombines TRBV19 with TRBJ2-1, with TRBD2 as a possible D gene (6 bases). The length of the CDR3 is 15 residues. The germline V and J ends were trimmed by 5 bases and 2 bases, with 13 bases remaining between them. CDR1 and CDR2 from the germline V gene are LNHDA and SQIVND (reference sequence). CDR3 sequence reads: CASSDDGGTYNEQFF. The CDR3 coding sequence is TGTGCCAGTAGTGACGATGGCGGGACCTACAATGAGCAGTTCTTC. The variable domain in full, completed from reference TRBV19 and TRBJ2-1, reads DGGITQSPKYLFRKEGQNVTLSCEQNLNHDAMYWYRQDPGQGLRLIYYSQIVNDFQKGDIAEGYSVSREKKESFPLTVTSAQKNPTAFYLCASSDDGGTYNEQFFGPGTRLTVL.

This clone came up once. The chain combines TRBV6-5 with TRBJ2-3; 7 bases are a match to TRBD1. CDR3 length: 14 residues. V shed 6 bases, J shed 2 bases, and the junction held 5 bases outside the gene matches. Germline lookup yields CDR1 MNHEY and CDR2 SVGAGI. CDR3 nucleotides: TGTGCCAGCAGCCTGGGACAGTCCACAGATACGCAGTATTTT. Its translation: CASSLGQSTDTQYF.

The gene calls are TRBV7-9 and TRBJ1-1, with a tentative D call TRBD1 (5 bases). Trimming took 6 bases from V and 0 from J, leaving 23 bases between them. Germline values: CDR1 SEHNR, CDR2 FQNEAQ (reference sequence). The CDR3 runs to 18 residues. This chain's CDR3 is CASRPNRGTPGMNTEAFF. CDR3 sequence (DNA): TGTGCCAGCAGGCCAAACCGCGGGACGCCGGGCATGAACACTGAAGCTTTCTTT. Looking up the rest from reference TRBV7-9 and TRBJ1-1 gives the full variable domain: DTGVSQNPRHKITKRGQNVTFRCDPISEHNRLYWYRQTLGQGPEFLTYFQNEAQLEKSRLLSDRFSAERPKGSFSTLEIQRTEQGDSAMYLCASRPNRGTPGMNTEAFFGQGTRLTVV.

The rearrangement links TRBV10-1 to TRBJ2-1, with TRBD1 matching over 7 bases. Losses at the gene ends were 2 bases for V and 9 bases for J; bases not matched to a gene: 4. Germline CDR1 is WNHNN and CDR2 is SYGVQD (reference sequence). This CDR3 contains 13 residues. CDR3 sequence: CASSETHRGEQFF. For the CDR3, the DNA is TGCGCCAGCAGTGAGACCCACAGGGGTGAGCAGTTCTTC.

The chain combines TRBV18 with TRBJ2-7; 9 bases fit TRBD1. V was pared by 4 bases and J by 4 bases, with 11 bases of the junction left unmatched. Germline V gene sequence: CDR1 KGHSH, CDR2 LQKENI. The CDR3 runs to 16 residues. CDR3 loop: CASSLKSGTGPYEQYF. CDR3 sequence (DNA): TGTGCCAGCTCACTTAAGTCCGGGACAGGGCCTTACGAGCAGTACTTC.

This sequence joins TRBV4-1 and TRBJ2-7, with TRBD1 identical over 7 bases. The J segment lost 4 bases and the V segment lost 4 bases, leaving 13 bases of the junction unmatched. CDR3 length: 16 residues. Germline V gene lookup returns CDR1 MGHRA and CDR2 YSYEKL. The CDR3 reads CASSLDGSRGMYEQYF. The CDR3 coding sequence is TGCGCCAGCAGCCTCGACGGTTCCAGGGGGATGTACGAGCAGTACTTC.

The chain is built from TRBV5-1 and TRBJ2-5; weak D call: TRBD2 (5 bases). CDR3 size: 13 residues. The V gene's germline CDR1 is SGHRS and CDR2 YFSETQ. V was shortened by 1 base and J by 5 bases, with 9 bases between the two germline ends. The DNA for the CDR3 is TGCGCCAGCAGCTTGCGAGGGCCGGAGACCCAGTACTTC. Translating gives CASSLRGPETQYF.

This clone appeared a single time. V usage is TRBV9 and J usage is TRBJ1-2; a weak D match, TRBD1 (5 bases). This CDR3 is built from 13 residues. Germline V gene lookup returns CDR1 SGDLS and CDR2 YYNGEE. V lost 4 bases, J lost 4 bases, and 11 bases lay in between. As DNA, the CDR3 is TGTGCCAGCAGCTTGCCTGGGGGCTATGGCTACACCTTC. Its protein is CASSLPGGYGYTF. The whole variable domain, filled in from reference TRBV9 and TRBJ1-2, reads DSGVTQTPKHLITATGQRVTLRCSPRSGDLSVYWYQQSLDQGLQFLIQYYNGEERAKGNILERFSAQQFPDLHSELNLSSLELGDSALYFCASSLPGGYGYTFGSGTRLTVV.

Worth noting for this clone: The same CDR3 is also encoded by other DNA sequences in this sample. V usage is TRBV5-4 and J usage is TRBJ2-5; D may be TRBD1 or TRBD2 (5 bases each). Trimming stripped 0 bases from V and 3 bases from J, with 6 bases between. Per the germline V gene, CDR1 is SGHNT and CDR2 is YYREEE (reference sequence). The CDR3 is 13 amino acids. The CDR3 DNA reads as TGTGCCAGCAGCTTGGGAGGGGAAGAGACCCAGTACTTC. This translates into CASSLGGEETQYF.

CDR3 DNA sequence: TGTGCCAGCAGTCTCGACAGGGGAGAATCACCCCTCCACTTT. It encodes CASSLDRGESPLHF. V usage is TRBV27 and J usage is TRBJ1-6; TRBD1 aligns across 8 bases. The germline V gene encodes CDR1 MNHEY and CDR2 SMNVEV (reference sequence). J was trimmed by 10 bases and V by 5 bases; bases with no gene match: 7. This CDR3 contains 14 residues.

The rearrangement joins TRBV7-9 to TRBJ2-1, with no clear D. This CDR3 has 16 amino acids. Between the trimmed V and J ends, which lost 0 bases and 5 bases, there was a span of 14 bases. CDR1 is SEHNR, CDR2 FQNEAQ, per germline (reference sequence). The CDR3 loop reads CASSLARSAFDNEQFF. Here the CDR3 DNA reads TGTGCCAGCAGCTTAGCGCGGAGCGCCTTCGACAATGAGCAGTTCTTC.

The CDR3 region is CASSLTPGNTIYF. CDR3 nucleotides: TGTGCCAGCAGCCTAACCCCTGGAAACACCATATATTTT. The chain carries TRBV27 and TRBJ1-3; no clear D gene. Germline V gives CDR1 MNHEY, CDR2 SMNVEV (reference sequence). Trimming pared 6 bases from V and 2 bases from J, leaving 8 bases between. The CDR3 sequence is 13 residues long.

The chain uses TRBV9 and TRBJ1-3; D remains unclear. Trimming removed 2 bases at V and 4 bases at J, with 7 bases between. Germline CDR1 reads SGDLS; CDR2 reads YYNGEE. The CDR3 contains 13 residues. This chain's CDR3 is CASSVGLGNTIYF. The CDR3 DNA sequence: TGTGCCAGCAGCGTTGGGCTAGGAAACACCATATATTTT. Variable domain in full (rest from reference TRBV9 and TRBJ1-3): DSGVTQTPKHLITATGQRVTLRCSPRSGDLSVYWYQQSLDQGLQFLIQYYNGEERAKGNILERFSAQQFPDLHSELNLSSLELGDSALYFCASSVGLGNTIYFGEGSWLTVV.

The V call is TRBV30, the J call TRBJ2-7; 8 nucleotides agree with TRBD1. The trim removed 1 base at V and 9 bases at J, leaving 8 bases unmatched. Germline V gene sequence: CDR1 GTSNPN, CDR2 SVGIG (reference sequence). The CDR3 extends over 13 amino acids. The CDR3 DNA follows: TGTGCCTGGAGTGATATGGACAGGGAAGGGCAGTACTTC. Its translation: CAWSDMDREGQYF.

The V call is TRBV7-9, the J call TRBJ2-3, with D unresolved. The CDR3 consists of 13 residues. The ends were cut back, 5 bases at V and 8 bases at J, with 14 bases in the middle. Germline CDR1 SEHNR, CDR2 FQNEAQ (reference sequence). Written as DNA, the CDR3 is TGTGCCAGCAGCCGCGACACCCGAGCTACGCAGTATTTT. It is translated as CASSRDTRATQYF.

CDR3 bases: TGTGCCAGCAGCCCGGGACAGGTTAGCTCCTACAATGAGCAGTTCTTC. Protein sequence: CASSPGQVSSYNEQFF. This chain connects TRBV7-9 to TRBJ2-1; the match to TRBD1 covers 8 bases. This CDR3 has 16 residues. Unmatched junction bases numbered 6, after V lost 5 bases and J lost 0 bases. Germline CDR1 SEHNR, CDR2 FQNEAQ (reference sequence).